The next 3 T cell receptor beta chains were all read from a single sample in a study of PD-1 blockade in classical Hodgkin lymphoma. Time point given: cycle 4 day 1 (C4D1), after about 6 weeks of nivolumab. Every one of the patients relapsed after autologous stem cell transplantation (brentuximab vedotin exposure was variable). Only in-frame clones appear in the TCRdb table, and some are missing; sequencing was by immunoSEQ multiplex PCR. The data contain approximately 84,000 clones, 83% of them seen just once; the ten biggest clones take up 17%. Here the sequenced sample was peripheral blood mononuclear cells (PBMCs), taken before the fourth cycle of nivolumab. The receptors come from a human donor with classical Hodgkin lymphoma.

The chain is built from TRBV19 and TRBJ2-3; TRBD2 matches 7 bases. V shed 5 bases and J 5 bases; nucleotides not matched to a gene: 7. Per germline, CDR1 LNHDA and CDR2 SQIVND (reference sequence). This CDR3 has 14 residues. The CDR3 spells CASSQAGAEDTQYF. The DNA for the CDR3 is TGTGCCAGTAGTCAGGCGGGAGCTGAAGATACGCAGTATTTT.

This chain uses TRBV4-3 with TRBJ2-7; TRBD2 matches at 11 bases. V lost 1 base to trimming and J lost 7 bases; unmatched junction nucleotides: 12. There are 17 residues in the CDR3. Looked up from germline, CDR1 is LGHNA and CDR2 is YSLEER. CDR3 DNA sequence: TGCGCCAGCAGCCAAGGAACGGGAACTAGCGGGAGTTTTGAGCAGTACTTC. As protein: CASSQGTGTSGSFEQYF.

The chain uses TRBV27 and TRBJ2-3; 8 bases are a match to TRBD1. V shed 2 bases and J 5 bases; nucleotides not matched to a gene: 12. This CDR3 contains 17 residues. The germline V gene has CDR1 MNHEY and CDR2 SMNVEV (reference sequence). The DNA for the CDR3 is TGTGCCAGCAGTTTAATAGGTGGCAGGGGGCAGGGAGATACGCAGTATTTT. Its protein is CASSLIGGRGQGDTQYF.